These 9 T cell receptor beta chains came from one sample sequenced in a study of blood T cell repertoires in COVID-19. Profiled with immunoSEQ multiplex PCR; TCRdb holds only in-frame clones, not every one. The table shows 170,000 or so clones, with around 90% occurring only once. The material sequenced was peripheral blood. These receptors all come from a man aged 35-49 years with active or convalescent COVID-19.

This rearrangement joins TRBV2 to TRBJ1-1; 7 bases are a match to TRBD1. CDR1 is SNHLY, CDR2 FYNNEI, per germline. The CDR3 has 14 residues. With 4 bases clipped from V and 3 bases from J, the junction kept 5 bases outside the gene matches. CDR3 bases: TGTGCCAGCAGTGCCAGGGGGGAGGACACTGAAGCTTTCTTT. It specifies CASSARGEDTEAFF.

This chain connects TRBV5-1 to TRBJ2-1; no clear D gene. The length of the CDR3 is 14 residues. Germline-derived CDR1 and CDR2 are SGHRS and YFSETQ. V lost 1 base and J lost 4, with 9 bases in between. CDR3 bases: TGCGCCAGCAGCTTGCCCGGGTCTTACAATGAGCAGTTCTTC. Translation gives CASSLPGSYNEQFF. Using reference TRBV5-1 and TRBJ2-1 for the parts outside the CDR3, the full variable domain is KAGVTQTPRYLIKTRGQQVTLSCSPISGHRSVSWYQQTPGQGLQFLFEYFSETQRNKGNFPGRFSGRQFSNSRSEMNVSTLELGDSALYLCASSLPGSYNEQFFGPGTRLTVL.

The CDR3 nucleotides are TGTGCCAGCACGCCCGGGACTAGCGGGGGGGCCGTCTACGAGCAGTACTTC. Amino acids: CASTPGTSGGAVYEQYF. The rearrangement joins TRBV27 to TRBJ2-7; 16 positions agree with TRBD2. Per germline, CDR1 MNHEY and CDR2 SMNVEV (reference sequence). V was clipped by 7 bases and J by 3 bases; unmatched bases: 9. The CDR3 spans 17 residues.

This chain joins TRBV11-2 and TRBJ1-6; no clear D gene. This CDR3 contains 14 residues. Germline V gene data show CDR1 as SGHAT and CDR2 as FQNNGV. The germline V and J ends were trimmed by 1 base and 7 bases, with 8 bases remaining between them. In DNA form, the CDR3 reads TGTGCCAGCAGCTTAGTAGGAGGGAATTCACCCCTCCACTTT. This codes for CASSLVGGNSPLHF.

The rearrangement uses TRBV6-6 and TRBJ1-4; TRBD1 matches 7 bases. Germline values: CDR1 MNHNY, CDR2 SVGAGI (reference sequence). The CDR3 totals 13 residues. Trimming took 5 bases from V and 6 from J; bases not matched to a gene: 3. The CDR3 region is CASSLDRDEKLFF. CDR3 nucleotide sequence: TGTGCCAGCAGTCTAGACAGGGATGAAAAACTGTTTTTT.

V gene TRBV11-2 combines with J gene TRBJ2-3; no clear D gene. The CDR3 runs to 12 residues. Germline assignment: CDR1 SGHAT and CDR2 FQNNGV. V was clipped by 5 bases and J by 6 bases, with 9 bases between them. CDR3 protein: CASSPIQDTQYF. DNA for the CDR3: TGTGCCAGCAGCCCCATCCAGGATACGCAGTATTTT.

This chain uses TRBV19 with TRBJ1-5; 7 bases align to TRBD1. The V segment lost 9 bases and the J segment 3 bases; nucleotides outside the gene matches: 11. This CDR3 spans 15 amino acids. CDR1 and CDR2 (germline): LNHDA, SQIVND (reference sequence). The DNA of the CDR3 is TGTGCCAGCACCCCAGGACAGGCCGACAATCAGCCCCAGCATTTT. Its translation is CASTPGQADNQPQHF.

The chain has TRBV28 and TRBJ2-3; TRBD2 agrees at 10 bases. Trimming cost V 6 bases and J 4 bases; bases outside gene matches: 7. The CDR3 loop spans 15 amino acids. Germline-derived CDR1 and CDR2 are MDHEN and SYDVKM. The CDR3 region is CASRTSGGVSDTQYF. CDR3 DNA sequence: TGTGCCAGCAGGACCAGCGGGGGGGTATCAGATACGCAGTATTTT.

The chain joins TRBV4-1 to TRBJ2-5; no clear D. Germline CDR1 MGHRA, CDR2 YSYEKL. The V and J ends lost 5 bases and 4 bases respectively, with 17 bases between them. The CDR3 consists of 15 residues. The CDR3 DNA sequence: TGCGCCAGCAGCTCTACCCTTGGGCTGCGAGAGACCCAGTACTTC. Its protein is CASSSTLGLRETQYF.